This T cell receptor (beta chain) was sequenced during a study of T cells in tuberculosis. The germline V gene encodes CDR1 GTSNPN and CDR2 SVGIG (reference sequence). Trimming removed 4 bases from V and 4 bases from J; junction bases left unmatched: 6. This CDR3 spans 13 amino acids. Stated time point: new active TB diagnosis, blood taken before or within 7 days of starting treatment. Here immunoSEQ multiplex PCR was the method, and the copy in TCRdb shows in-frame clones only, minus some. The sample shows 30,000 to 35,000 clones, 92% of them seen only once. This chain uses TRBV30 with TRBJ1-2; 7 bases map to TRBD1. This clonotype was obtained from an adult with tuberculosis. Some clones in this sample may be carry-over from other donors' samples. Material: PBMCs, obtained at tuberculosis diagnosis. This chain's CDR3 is CAWTLDRAYGYTF. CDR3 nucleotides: TGTGCCTGGACCCTTGACAGGGCCTATGGCTACACCTTC.